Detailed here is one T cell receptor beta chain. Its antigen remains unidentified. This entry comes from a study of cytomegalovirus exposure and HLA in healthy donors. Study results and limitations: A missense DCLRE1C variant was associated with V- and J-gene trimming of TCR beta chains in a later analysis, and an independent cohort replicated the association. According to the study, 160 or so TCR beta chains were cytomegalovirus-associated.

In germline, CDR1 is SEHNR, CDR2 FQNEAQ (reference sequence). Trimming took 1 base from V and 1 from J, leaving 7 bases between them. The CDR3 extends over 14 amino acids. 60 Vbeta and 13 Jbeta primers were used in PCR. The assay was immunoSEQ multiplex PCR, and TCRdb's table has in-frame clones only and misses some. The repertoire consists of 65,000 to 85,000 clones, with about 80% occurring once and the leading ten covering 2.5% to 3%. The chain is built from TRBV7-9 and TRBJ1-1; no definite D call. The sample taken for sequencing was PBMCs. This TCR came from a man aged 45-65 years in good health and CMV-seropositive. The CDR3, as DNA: TGTGCCAGCAGCTTAGGTCAAGCGAACACTGAAGCTTTCTTT. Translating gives CASSLGQANTEAFF.